These T cell receptor beta chains were read from a single sample in a study of cytomegalovirus exposure and HLA in healthy donors. Profiled with immunoSEQ multiplex PCR; TCRdb holds only in-frame clones, not every one. The sample records under 200,000 clones, around 77% being singletons. Sequencing was done on a sample of PBMCs. All receptors derive from a man aged 55 to 70 in good health and CMV-seronegative. CDR3s include the opening cysteine and the closing phenylalanine or tryptophan. The D gene is left open where the match is weak. The size entry is marked missing in some rows and otherwise reads once, few, many or a size class.

NA	TRBJ1-2	TRBV7-9	few	TGTGCGGGTAGGAATGAGGCTGGCTACACCTTC	CAGRNEAGYTF
NA	TRBJ2-5	TRBV28	NA	TGTGCCAGCACCCATCGACGGAGCCAAGAGACCCAGTACTTC	CASTHRRSQETQYF
TRBD1	TRBJ2-7	TRBV7-8	NA	TGTGCCAGCAGCTTAACAGGGGGCGAATTAGGGTACTTC	CASSLTGGELGYF
TRBD1	TRBJ2-7	TRBV11-3	NA	TGTGCCAGCAGCATCGGGACAGCCTACGAGCAGTACTTC	CASSIGTAYEQYF
NA	TRBJ2-7	TRBV28	NA	TGTGCCAGCAGTCGCGGACAGCTTATGGGCTACGAGCAGTACTTC	CASSRGQLMGYEQYF
NA	TRBJ2-1	TRBV9	NA	TGTGCCAGCAGCGTAGTTACCAGCTCCTACAATGAGCAGTTCTTC	CASSVVTSSYNEQFF
TRBD2	TRBJ2-7	TRBV9	NA	TGTGCCAGCAGCGTCGGGACTAGCGGTTCCTACGAGCAGTACTTC	CASSVGTSGSYEQYF
NA	TRBJ2-5	TRBV4-2	once	TGTGCCAGCAGCCAGGACTCCTCGCGAGAGACCCAGTACTTC	CASSQDSSRETQYF
NA	TRBJ2-3	TRBV18	NA	TGTGCCAGCTCACCTCCTAGCACAGATACGCAGTATTTT	CASSPPSTDTQYF
NA	TRBJ2-2	TRBV4-3	NA	TGCGCCAGCAGCCATTCAAGGCGCGGCACCGGGGAGCTGTTTTTT	CASSHSRRGTGELFF
NA	TRBJ2-5	TRBV2	NA	TGTGCCAGCAGTCCGGGACTCCGGATGGCAGAGACCCAGTACTTC	CASSPGLRMAETQYF
TRBD2	TRBJ2-5	TRBV7-2	NA	TGTGCCAGCAGCCCTCTAGCGGGGGGGTACCAAGAGACCCAGTACTTC	CASSPLAGGYQETQYF
NA	TRBJ2-7	TRBV28	NA	TGTGCCAGCTACAGGGATTACGAGCAGTACTTC	CASYRDYEQYF
TRBD1	TRBJ2-7	TRBV30	NA	TGTGCCTGGAATCTGGGACAGGGGGCCCCCAAGCAGTACTTC	CAWNLGQGAPKQYF
TRBD1	TRBJ2-7	TRBV10-1	NA	TGCGCCAGCAGTGGCGGGACAGGGACGTACGAGCAGTACTTC	CASSGGTGTYEQYF
NA	TRBJ2-5	TRBV28	NA	TGTGCCAGCAGAACCGGGTCGGCCCAAGAGACCCAGTACTTC	CASRTGSAQETQYF
TRBD2	TRBJ2-7	TRBV6-4	once	TGTGCCAGCCGACCGCGGGGGTGGCACTTC	CASRPRGWHF
NA	TRBJ2-1	TRBV10-3	NA	TGTGCCATCAGTGGAGCGGGCCCGGCCTACAATGAGCAGTTCTTC	CAISGAGPAYNEQFF
TRBD1	TRBJ2-7	TRBV29-1	NA	TGCAGCGTGGAACCGGGACAGGGCTACGAGCAGTACTTC	CSVEPGQGYEQYF
TRBD1	TRBJ1-5	TRBV19	NA	TGTGCCAGTAGTATATCATGGACAGGGACCTACAATCAGCCCCAGCATTTT	CASSISWTGTYNQPQHF
NA	TRBJ1-5	TRBV5-4	NA	TGTGCCAGCAGCGTGACAGGCGGGGGAAATCAGCCCCAGCATTTT	CASSVTGGGNQPQHF
TRBD1	TRBJ2-1	TRBV7-9	few	TGTGCCAGCAGCTTCATCGACAGGGGGAGAGGCTCCTACAATGAGCAGTTCTTC	CASSFIDRGRGSYNEQFF
NA	TRBJ1-1	TRBV6-5	NA	TGTGCCAGCAGGCAGGGGCCAAGGGGGGCTTTCTTT	CASRQGPRGAFF
NA	TRBJ2-7	TRBV18	NA	TGTGCCAGCTCACCAGCATCCTACTCCTACGAGCAGTACTTC	CASSPASYSYEQYF
TRBD2	TRBJ2-7	TRBV28	NA	TGTGCCAGCACCCATGCGGGGGGCTTCTCCTACGAGCAGTACTTC	CASTHAGGFSYEQYF
TRBD2	TRBJ2-5	TRBV29-1	NA	TGCAGCGTTGAAGTGGCAGCGGGAGGTCGAGAGACCCAGTACTTC	CSVEVAAGGRETQYF
NA	TRBJ2-1	TRBV30	NA	TGTGCCTGGAAATGGGCTCGTAATGAGCAGTTCTTC	CAWKWARNEQFF
TRBD2	TRBJ2-3	TRBV7-9	NA	TGTGCCAGCAGCTTTGGCCTAGCGGGGTCCCGCACAGATACGCAGTATTTT	CASSFGLAGSRTDTQYF
NA	TRBJ2-1	TRBV19	NA	TGTGCCAGTAGTATAGTGGGACACTTGCCTAGCCAGGGTGGCAATGAGCAGTTCTTC	CASSIVGHLPSQGGNEQFF
TRBD1	TRBJ1-1	TRBV28	NA	TGTGCCAGCAGGGAAAGGGACAGGGTGGGCCGCAACACTGAAGCTTTCTTT	CASRERDRVGRNTEAFF
NA	TRBJ1-5	TRBV10-3	NA	TGTGCCATCAGTGTCGACAGGATCAATCAGCCCCAGCATTTT	CAISVDRINQPQHF
NA	TRBJ1-3	TRBV6-5	NA	TGTGCCAGCAGTTCCCCGGGATTTGGGGGAAACACCATATATTTT	CASSSPGFGGNTIYF
NA	TRBJ1-1	TRBV7-9	NA	TGTTCCAGCAGTTCCATCACATACAGGGTCACTGAAGCTTTCTTT	CSSSSITYRVTEAFF
TRBD1	TRBJ2-7	TRBV2	NA	TGTGCCAGCAGGAAGGACAGGGGTGACTCCTACGAGCAGTACTTC	CASRKDRGDSYEQYF
TRBD2	TRBJ2-1	TRBV6-6	NA	TGTGCCAGCACCCCTGGGCTGGCTAGCGGGGAAGGTGAGCAGTTCTTC	CASTPGLASGEGEQFF
TRBD2	TRBJ2-2	TRBV4-2	NA	TGTGCCAGCAGCCAAGGGGAATCAGCGGGGGGGCCCACCGGGGAGCTGTTTTTT	CASSQGESAGGPTGELFF
NA	TRBJ2-1	TRBV7-8	NA	TGTGCCAGCAGCCCCCCCAGGGTTTCGAGTGAGAACAATGAGCAGTTCTTC	CASSPPRVSSENNEQFF
NA	TRBJ1-1	TRBV6-1	NA	TGTGCCAGCAAAGTAGCGGTTATCGCCGAAGCTTTCTTT	CASKVAVIAEAFF
NA	TRBJ1-2	TRBV28	NA	TGTGCCAGCAGTTTAGGGGGTAGCGGGTATGGCTACACCTTC	CASSLGGSGYGYTF
TRBD1	TRBJ2-4	TRBV7-2	NA	TGTGCCAGCAGCTTAGCGCAGGGGGCTGGAAACATTCAGTACTTC	CASSLAQGAGNIQYF
NA	TRBJ1-2	TRBV30	NA	TGTGCCTGGAGTGTATTTCACGGGGTCGGCTACACCTTC	CAWSVFHGVGYTF
TRBD2	TRBJ2-2	TRBV7-3	NA	TGTGCCAGCAGCTTAAGGGAGGGGGGGGAGCTGTTTTTT	CASSLREGGELFF
NA	TRBJ2-7	TRBV30	NA	TGTGCCTGGAGTGTTGAGGGCTCCTACGAGCAGTACTTC	CAWSVEGSYEQYF
TRBD2	TRBJ2-2	TRBV18	NA	TGTGCCAGCTCACCAAGGGAGACTAGCGGGGGAAACACCGGGGAGCTGTTTTTT	CASSPRETSGGNTGELFF
TRBD1	TRBJ1-4	TRBV4-3	NA	TGCGCCAGCAGCCAGGGGACAGGGGGAAATGAAAAACTGTTTTTT	CASSQGTGGNEKLFF
TRBD1	TRBJ2-5	TRBV18	once	TGTGCCAGCTCACCTGGGACAGGGGAGAGAGAGACCCAGTACTTC	CASSPGTGERETQYF
NA	TRBJ2-2	TRBV2	NA	TGTGCCAGCAGTGTGAGCAGGGTTGACACCGGGGAGCTGTTTTTT	CASSVSRVDTGELFF
TRBD1	TRBJ1-3	TRBV7-9	NA	TGTTCCAGCAGCTTACCGACAGGGCTAATCTCTGGAAACACCATATATTTT	CSSSLPTGLISGNTIYF
NA	TRBJ1-1	TRBV19	NA	TGTGCCAGTAGTATTCCAGGGGCTCAAGCTTTCTTT	CASSIPGAQAFF
TRBD2	TRBJ2-7	TRBV9	NA	TGTGCCAGCAGTACTAGCGGGGGGGCCCCCCTCCTCGAGCAGTACTTC	CASSTSGGAPLLEQYF
TRBD2	TRBJ2-1	TRBV5-1	few	TGCGCCAGCAGCTCAGCTAGCGGACTCGATGAGCAGTTCTTC	CASSSASGLDEQFF
NA	TRBJ1-5	TRBV5-1	NA	TGCGCCAGCAGCTTAAACAACTATAGCAATCAGCCCCAGCATTTT	CASSLNNYSNQPQHF
NA	TRBJ2-1	TRBV5-6	NA	TGTGCCAGCAGCTTGTTGAAGGAGACGGAGTTGAGAAATGAGCAGTTCTTC	CASSLLKETELRNEQFF
NA	TRBJ1-5	TRBV7-6	NA	TGTGCCAGCAGCTTTGGGGCCGGTCAGCCCCAGCATTTT	CASSFGAGQPQHF
NA	TRBJ2-5	TRBV19	NA	TGTGCCAGTAGCCTGGGGCAGAACCAAGAGACCCAGTACTTC	CASSLGQNQETQYF
NA	TRBJ2-1	TRBV9	NA	TGTGCCAGCAGCTCCGGGGGTGAGCAGTTCTTC	CASSSGGEQFF
TRBD1	TRBJ1-1	TRBV5-8	NA	TGTGCCAGCAGCCAAACCGGGACAGGGATTTTTGCTGAAGCTTTCTTT	CASSQTGTGIFAEAFF
NA	TRBJ1-1	TRBV10-3	NA	TGTGCCATCAGTAGAGGGGGGGCTTTGAACACTGAAGCTTTCTTT	CAISRGGALNTEAFF
TRBD2	TRBJ2-4	TRBV10-1	NA	TGCGCCAGAGAGAGACTAGCGGGGTTACACATTCAGTACTTC	CARERLAGLHIQYF